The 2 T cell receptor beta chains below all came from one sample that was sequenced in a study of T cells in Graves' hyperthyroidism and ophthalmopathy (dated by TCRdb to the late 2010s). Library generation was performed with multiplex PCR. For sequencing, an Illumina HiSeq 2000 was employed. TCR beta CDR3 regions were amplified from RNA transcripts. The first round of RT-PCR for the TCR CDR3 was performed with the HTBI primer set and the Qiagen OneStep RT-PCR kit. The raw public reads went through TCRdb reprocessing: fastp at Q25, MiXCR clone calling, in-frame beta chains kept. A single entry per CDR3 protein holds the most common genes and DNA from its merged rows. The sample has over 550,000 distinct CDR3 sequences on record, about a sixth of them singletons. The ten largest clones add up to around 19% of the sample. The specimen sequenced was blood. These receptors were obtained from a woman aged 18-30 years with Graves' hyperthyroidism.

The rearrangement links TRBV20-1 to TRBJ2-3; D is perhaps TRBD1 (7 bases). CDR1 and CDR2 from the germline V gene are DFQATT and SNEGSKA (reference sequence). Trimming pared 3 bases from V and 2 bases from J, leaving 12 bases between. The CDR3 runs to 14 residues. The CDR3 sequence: CSARGGQYTDTQYF. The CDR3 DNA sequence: TGCAGTGCTAGGGGGGGACAGTACACAGATACGCAGTATTTT.

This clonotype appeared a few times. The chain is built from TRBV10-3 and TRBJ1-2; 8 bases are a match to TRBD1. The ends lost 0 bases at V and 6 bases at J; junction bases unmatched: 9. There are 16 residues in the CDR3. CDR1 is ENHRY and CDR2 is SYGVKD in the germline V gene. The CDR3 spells CAISESPGGNPHGYTF. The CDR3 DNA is TGTGCCATCAGTGAGTCACCAGGGGGCAACCCTCATGGCTACACCTTC.